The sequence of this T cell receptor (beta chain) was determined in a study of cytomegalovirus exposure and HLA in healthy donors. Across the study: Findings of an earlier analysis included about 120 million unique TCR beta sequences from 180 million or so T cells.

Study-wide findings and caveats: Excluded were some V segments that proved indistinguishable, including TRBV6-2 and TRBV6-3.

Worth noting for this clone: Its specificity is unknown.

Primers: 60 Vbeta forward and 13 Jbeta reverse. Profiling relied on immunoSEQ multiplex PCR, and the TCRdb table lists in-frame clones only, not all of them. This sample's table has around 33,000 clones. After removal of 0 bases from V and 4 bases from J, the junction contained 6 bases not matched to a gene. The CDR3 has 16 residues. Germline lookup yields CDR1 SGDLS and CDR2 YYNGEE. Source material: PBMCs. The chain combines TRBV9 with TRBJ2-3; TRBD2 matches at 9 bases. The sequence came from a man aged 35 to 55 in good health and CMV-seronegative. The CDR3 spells CASSVEAGGRSDTQYF. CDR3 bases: TGTGCCAGCAGCGTAGAGGCGGGAGGGCGATCAGATACGCAGTATTTT.